These 20 T cell receptor beta chains share one sample of origin, sequenced in a study of blood T cell repertoires in COVID-19. Profiling relied on immunoSEQ multiplex PCR, and the TCRdb table lists in-frame clones only, not all of them. The table has around 130,000 clones, approximately 90% seen once. Input material: peripheral blood. The source is a man aged 50-59 years with active or convalescent COVID-19.

This chain joins TRBV4-1 and TRBJ1-2; a possible D gene is TRBD1 (5 bases). Germline CDR1 and CDR2: MGHRA and YSYEKL. The CDR3 is made up of 14 amino acids. The ends were cut back, 3 bases at V and 5 bases at J, with 13 bases in the middle. For the CDR3, the DNA is TGCGCCAGCAGCCATGGGGCCGGGGGTTATGGCTACACCTTC. Its protein is CASSHGAGGYGYTF.

The rearrangement joins TRBV5-1 to TRBJ2-3, with TRBD2 matching over 13 bases. J gave up 4 bases and V 2 bases, and 7 bases lay outside the gene matches. The CDR3 consists of 17 residues. Per germline, CDR1 SGHRS and CDR2 YFSETQ. For the CDR3, the DNA is TGCGCCAGCAGCTTAAGGACTAGCGGGAGTCGGCCAGATACGCAGTATTTT. Amino acids: CASSLRTSGSRPDTQYF. The whole variable domain, filled in from reference TRBV5-1 and TRBJ2-3, reads KAGVTQTPRYLIKTRGQQVTLSCSPISGHRSVSWYQQTPGQGLQFLFEYFSETQRNKGNFPGRFSGRQFSNSRSEMNVSTLELGDSALYLCASSLRTSGSRPDTQYFGPGTRLTVL.

The rearrangement joins TRBV14 to TRBJ2-7; D gene ambiguous. Germline CDR1 and CDR2: SGHDN and FVKESK. Trimming removed 3 bases from V and 3 bases from J, with 15 bases in between. This CDR3 is built from 15 residues. CDR3 sequence reads: CASSHLQTTFYEQYF. Here the CDR3 DNA reads TGTGCCAGCAGCCACTTACAGACAACCTTCTACGAGCAGTACTTC.

This chain connects TRBV30 to TRBJ1-6; D is uncertain. The CDR3 is made up of 15 amino acids. Deletions cut 3 bases from V and 0 bases from J, with 9 bases between. Per the germline V gene, CDR1 is GTSNPN and CDR2 is SVGIG (reference sequence). The CDR3 sequence: CAWRPTSSYNSPLHF. CDR3 nucleotide sequence: TGTGCCTGGAGGCCCACGAGCTCCTATAATTCACCCCTCCACTTT. Together with reference TRBV30 and TRBJ1-6, the CDR3 gives the full variable domain: SQTIHQWPATLVQPVGSPLSLECTVEGTSNPNLYWYRQAAGRGLQLLFYSVGIGQISSEVPQNLSASRPQDRQFILSSKKLLLSDSGFYLCAWRPTSSYNSPLHFGNGTRLTVT.

V and J are TRBV7-2 and TRBJ1-4, with D possibly matching TRBD1 (6 bases). The CDR3 is 14 amino acids. Germline V gene data show CDR1 as SGHTA and CDR2 as FQGNSA. Trimming cost V 5 bases and J 6 bases, with 13 bases left between them. The DNA for the CDR3 is TGTGCCAGCAGCCGCCGGGGGGCGGATGAAAAACTGTTTTTT. This sequence encodes CASSRRGADEKLFF.

CDR3 region: CASWSGGAGYEQYF. CDR3 bases: TGTGCCAGCTGGTCAGGGGGCGCCGGATACGAGCAGTACTTC. This rearrangement joins TRBV21-1 to TRBJ2-7; the table's D call, TRBD1, has no DNA check behind it. TRBV21-1 corresponds to a pseudogene. This CDR3 region has 14 residues.

The sample holds a few counts of this clone. Written as DNA, the CDR3 is TGTGCCAGCTCACCACCGAGGGGACAGGGGACCTACGAGCAGTACTTC. Amino acid sequence: CASSPPRGQGTYEQYF. This rearrangement joins TRBV18 to TRBJ2-7; the match to TRBD1 covers 10 bases. Germline V gives CDR1 KGHSH, CDR2 LQKENI. Trimming took 0 bases from V and 2 from J; bases not matched to a gene: 4. The CDR3 extends over 16 amino acids.

V usage is TRBV19 and J usage is TRBJ1-5, with TRBD1 matching 8 bases. The germline CDR1 and CDR2 sequences are LNHDA and SQIVND (reference sequence). CDR3 length equals 16 residues. V was pared by 4 bases and J by 2 bases, with 7 bases of the junction left unmatched. Here the CDR3 reads CASSRAWGQGNQPQHF. The CDR3 DNA is TGTGCCAGTAGTAGGGCTTGGGGACAGGGCAATCAGCCCCAGCATTTT.

The chain couples TRBV7-8 to TRBJ2-3, with no clear D. Trimming took 5 bases from V and 2 from J, leaving 8 bases between them. Germline CDR1 is SGHVS and CDR2 is FQNEAQ. CDR3 size: 13 residues. The CDR3 protein is CASSGPATDTQYF. The CDR3 nucleotides read TGTGCCAGCAGCGGGCCGGCCACAGATACGCAGTATTTT.

The chain couples TRBV7-2 to TRBJ2-3; 10 nucleotides match TRBD2. The germline CDR1 and CDR2 sequences are SGHTA and FQGNSA. The junction had 9 bases not matched to a gene; V was cut back by 8 bases and J by 1 base. This CDR3 contains 16 residues. This chain's CDR3 is CASGGPAGGRTDTQYF. In DNA form, the CDR3 reads TGTGCCAGCGGCGGCCCAGCGGGGGGGCGCACAGATACGCAGTATTTT.

The V call is TRBV3-1 (or the pseudogene TRBV3-2), the J call TRBJ2-7; 10 bases are a match to TRBD2. Germline assignment: CDR1 LGHDT and CDR2 YNNKEL (reference sequence). The CDR3 runs 13 residues. Unmatched junction bases numbered 3, after V lost 4 bases and J lost 6 bases. The CDR3 region is CASSLVAGGEQYF. CDR3 sequence (DNA): TGTGCCAGCAGCCTTGTAGCGGGAGGCGAGCAGTACTTC.

The CDR3 sequence is CASSQGQATSYEQYF. In DNA, the CDR3 is TGTGCCAGCAGCCAAGGACAGGCGACCTCCTACGAGCAGTACTTC. The rearrangement uses TRBV14 and TRBJ2-7; D possibly corresponds to TRBD1 (6 bases). CDR1 is SGHDN, CDR2 FVKESK, per germline. The ends were cut back, 1 base at V and 0 bases at J, with 10 bases in the middle. The CDR3 is made up of 15 amino acids.

V is TRBV6-1 and J is TRBJ1-2; 9 bases map to TRBD1. The CDR3 has 17 residues. CDR1 and CDR2 from the germline V gene are MNHNS and SASEGT. V was clipped by 0 bases and J by 1 base; unmatched bases: 6. The CDR3 protein is CASSEALTGGNNYGYTF. The CDR3 bases are TGTGCCAGCAGTGAAGCCCTGACAGGGGGAAATAACTATGGCTACACCTTC.

The chain employs TRBV28 and TRBJ2-7; TRBD2 matches 13 bases. With V trimmed by 7 bases and J by 5 bases, 14 bases remained unmatched. CDR3 length: 17 residues. CDR1 MDHEN and CDR2 SYDVKM come from the germline V gene. This CDR3 is CASTRHFRTSGSHEQYF. The CDR3 region has the DNA TGTGCCAGCACCAGACATTTTAGGACTAGCGGGAGTCACGAGCAGTACTTC.

This rearrangement joins TRBV30 to TRBJ2-7, with TRBD2 identical over 11 bases. Germline trimming cut 2 bases from V and 0 bases from J; bases unmatched to any gene: 3. Germline values: CDR1 GTSNPN, CDR2 SVGIG (reference sequence). The CDR3 is made up of 15 amino acids. CDR3 DNA: TGTGCCTGGAGTCCTAGCGGGGGGCCCTCCTACGAGCAGTACTTC. It specifies CAWSPSGGPSYEQYF.

This clone appeared once. The V and J genes are TRBV5-1 and TRBJ1-3; D call uncertain. The CDR3 consists of 15 residues. CDR1 and CDR2 (germline): SGHRS, YFSETQ. Trimming removed 0 bases from V and 8 bases from J, with 15 bases in between. The CDR3 protein is CASSLEAGPRDTIYF. The CDR3 coding sequence is TGCGCCAGCAGCTTGGAGGCAGGCCCGCGGGACACCATATATTTT.

The chain has TRBV28 and TRBJ2-2; 13 nucleotides agree with TRBD2. Germline V lookup: CDR1 MDHEN, CDR2 SYDVKM. V lost 2 bases and J lost 5; bases outside the gene matches: 5. CDR3 length: 17 amino acids. The CDR3 here is CASSLTSGRVSTGELFF. DNA for the CDR3: TGTGCCAGCAGTTTAACTAGCGGGAGGGTTAGTACCGGGGAGCTGTTTTTT. The full variable domain, completed using reference TRBV28 and TRBJ2-2, is DVKVTQSSRYLVKRTGEKVFLECVQDMDHENMFWYRQDPGLGLRLIYFSYDVKMKEKGDIPEGYSVSREKKERFSLILESASTNQTSMYLCASSLTSGRVSTGELFFGEGSRLTVL.

This rearrangement joins TRBV15 to TRBJ2-5, with D perhaps TRBD2 (6 bases). The V and J ends lost 5 bases and 5 bases respectively, with 15 bases between them. Germline V gene sequence: CDR1 LNHNV, CDR2 YYDKDF (reference sequence). CDR3 length: 14 amino acids. CDR3 coding DNA: TGTGCCACCAGCTCAGTCGGGAGCAAGGAGACCCAGTACTTC. This encodes CATSSVGSKETQYF.

In its sample, this clone was seen once. The chain recombines TRBV15 with TRBJ2-1; 9 bases are shared with TRBD1. Unmatched junction bases numbered 7, after V lost 3 bases and J lost 7 bases. Germline values: CDR1 LNHNV, CDR2 YYDKDF (reference sequence). This CDR3 contains 15 residues. The CDR3, as DNA: TGTGCCACCAGCAGGGGGACAGGGTGGGAGAATGAGCAGTTCTTC. Translated, it gives CATSRGTGWENEQFF.

V usage is TRBV6-5 and J usage is TRBJ1-1; 9 nucleotides agree with TRBD1. Germline V gene data show CDR1 as MNHEY and CDR2 as SVGAGI. This CDR3 is built from 15 residues. Germline trimming cut 0 bases from V and 5 bases from J; bases unmatched to any gene: 4. The CDR3 protein is CASSYSNRGLTEAFF. CDR3 DNA: TGTGCCAGCAGTTACTCGAACAGGGGGCTAACTGAAGCTTTCTTT.